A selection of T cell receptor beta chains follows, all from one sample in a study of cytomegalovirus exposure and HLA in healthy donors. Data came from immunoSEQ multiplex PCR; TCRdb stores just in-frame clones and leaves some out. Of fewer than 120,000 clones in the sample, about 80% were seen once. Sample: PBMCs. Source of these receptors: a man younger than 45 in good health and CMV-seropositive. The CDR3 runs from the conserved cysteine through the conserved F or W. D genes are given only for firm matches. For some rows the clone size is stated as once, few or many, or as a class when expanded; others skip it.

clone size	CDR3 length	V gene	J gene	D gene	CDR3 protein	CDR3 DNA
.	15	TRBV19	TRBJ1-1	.	CASSMHPGLNTEAFF	TGTGCCAGTAGTATGCACCCGGGACTCAACACTGAAGCTTTCTTT
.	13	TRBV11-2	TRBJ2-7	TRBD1	CASSLDRGREQYF	TGTGCCAGCAGCTTAGACAGGGGGCGCGAGCAGTACTTC
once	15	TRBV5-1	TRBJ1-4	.	CASSPGTTTNEKLFF	TGCGCCAGCAGCCCAGGGACAACAACTAATGAAAAACTGTTTTTT
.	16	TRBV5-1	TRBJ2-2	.	CASSLTGSSGTGELFF	TGCGCCAGCAGCTTGACAGGGTCCTCTGGCACCGGGGAGCTGTTTTTT
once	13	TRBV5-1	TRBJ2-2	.	CASQTGNTGELFF	TGCGCCAGCCAGACAGGGAACACCGGGGAGCTGTTTTTT
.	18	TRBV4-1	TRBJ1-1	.	CASSQVSGFMGTNTEAFF	TGCGCCAGCAGCCAAGTATCGGGGTTCATGGGGACTAACACTGAAGCTTTCTTT
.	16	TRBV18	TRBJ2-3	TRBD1	CASSPGTGVLTDTQYF	TGTGCCAGCTCACCCGGGACAGGGGTCCTCACAGATACGCAGTATTTT
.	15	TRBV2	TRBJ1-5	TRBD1	CASSEQGQENQPQHF	TGTGCCAGCAGTGAGCAGGGACAGGAGAATCAGCCCCAGCATTTT
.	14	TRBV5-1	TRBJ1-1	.	CASSQDRRNTEAFF	TGCGCCAGCAGCCAAGACAGGCGGAACACTGAAGCTTTCTTT
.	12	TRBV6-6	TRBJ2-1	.	CASSSSRNEQFF	TGTGCCAGCAGCTCTTCCAGGAATGAGCAGTTCTTC
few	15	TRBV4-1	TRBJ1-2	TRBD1	CASSQPDRGAYGYTF	TGCGCCAGCAGCCAGCCCGACAGGGGGGCCTATGGCTACACCTTC
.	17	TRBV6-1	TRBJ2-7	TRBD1	CASSGYHRGDSTYEQYF	TGTGCCAGCAGTGGGTATCACAGGGGGGATTCCACCTACGAGCAGTACTTC
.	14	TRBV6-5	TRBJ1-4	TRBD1	CASSRRDRDEKLFF	TGTGCCAGCAGTCGCCGGGACAGGGACGAAAAACTGTTTTTT
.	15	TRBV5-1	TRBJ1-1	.	CASSPDDRRYTEAFF	TGCGCCAGCAGCCCGGACGACAGGAGATATACTGAAGCTTTCTTT
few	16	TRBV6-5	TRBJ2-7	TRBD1	CASSLGQGRGLDEQYF	TGTGCCAGCAGTTTGGGACAGGGAAGGGGGCTAGACGAGCAGTACTTC
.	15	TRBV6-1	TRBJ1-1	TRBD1	CASVQRGRGNTEAFF	TGTGCCAGCGTGCAAAGGGGGCGCGGGAACACTGAAGCTTTCTTT
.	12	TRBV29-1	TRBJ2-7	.	CSGGGRPNEQYF	TGCAGCGGGGGGGGCCGGCCCAACGAGCAGTACTTC
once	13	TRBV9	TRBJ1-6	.	CASSITGTSPLHF	TGTGCCAGCAGCATCACAGGGACTTCACCCCTCCACTTT
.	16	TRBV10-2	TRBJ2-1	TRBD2	CASSLAGGHPYSEQFF	TGCGCCAGCAGCCTAGCGGGGGGGCATCCCTACAGTGAGCAGTTCTTC
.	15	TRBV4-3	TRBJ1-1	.	CASSQGAGKNTEAFF	TGCGCCAGCAGCCAAGGGGCAGGGAAGAACACTGAAGCTTTCTTT
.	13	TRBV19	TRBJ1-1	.	CASSAQGITEAFF	TGTGCCAGTAGTGCACAGGGTATTACTGAAGCTTTCTTT
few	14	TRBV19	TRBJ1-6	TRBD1	CASSPPTGNSPLHF	TGTGCCAGTAGTCCCCCGACAGGGAATTCACCCCTCCACTTT
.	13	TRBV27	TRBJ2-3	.	CASSQQLLDTQYF	TGTGCCAGCAGTCAACAGCTACTCGATACGCAGTATTTT
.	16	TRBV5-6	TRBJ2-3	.	CASSLKGQRWSDTQYF	TGTGCCAGCAGCTTGAAGGGACAACGTTGGTCAGATACGCAGTATTTT
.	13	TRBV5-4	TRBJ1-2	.	CASRIGQNYGYTF	TGTGCCAGCAGGATTGGGCAGAACTATGGCTACACCTTC
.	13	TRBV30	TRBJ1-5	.	CAWSARGGQPQHF	TGTGCCTGGAGTGCCCGGGGGGGTCAGCCCCAGCATTTT
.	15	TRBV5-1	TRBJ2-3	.	CASSLQTGVTDTQYF	TGCGCCAGCAGCTTGCAGACAGGAGTCACAGATACGCAGTATTTT
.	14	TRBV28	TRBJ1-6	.	CASSYPDRNSPLHF	TGTGCCAGCAGTTACCCTGACAGAAATTCACCCCTCCACTTT
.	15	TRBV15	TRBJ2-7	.	CATSRVGVESYEQYF	TGTGCCACCAGCAGAGTAGGAGTTGAATCCTACGAGCAGTACTTC
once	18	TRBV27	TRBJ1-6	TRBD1	CASSLVTPGTAYNSPLHF	TGTGCCAGCAGTTTAGTCACTCCCGGGACAGCCTATAATTCACCCCTCCACTTT
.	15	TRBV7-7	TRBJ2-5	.	CASSMGRGTGETQYF	TGTGCCAGCTCTATGGGGCGGGGTACAGGAGAGACCCAGTACTTC
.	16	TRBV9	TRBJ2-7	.	CASSGGPGLGEYEQYF	TGTGCCAGCAGCGGCGGACCCGGACTCGGGGAGTACGAGCAGTACTTC
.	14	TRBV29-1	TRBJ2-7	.	CSATEGGGLDEQYF	TGCAGCGCCACCGAGGGGGGGGGCCTCGACGAGCAGTACTTC
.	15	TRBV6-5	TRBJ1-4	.	CASSYVGQGNEKLFF	TGTGCCAGCAGTTATGTAGGGCAGGGCAATGAAAAACTGTTTTTT
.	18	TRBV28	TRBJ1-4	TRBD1	CASSLPRQGVAHNEKLFF	TGTGCCAGCAGTTTGCCAAGACAGGGGGTAGCCCATAATGAAAAACTGTTTTTT
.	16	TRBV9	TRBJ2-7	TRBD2	CASRGLSRVTAYEQYF	TGTGCCAGCCGGGGACTATCCAGGGTAACCGCCTACGAGCAGTACTTC
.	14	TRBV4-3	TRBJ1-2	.	CASSRGQGNYGYTF	TGCGCCAGCAGCCGGGGCCAGGGAAACTATGGCTACACCTTC
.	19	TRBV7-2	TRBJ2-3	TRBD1	CASSFAAWVTGQSTDTQYF	TGTGCCAGCAGCTTTGCAGCTTGGGTGACAGGGCAGAGCACAGATACGCAGTATTTT
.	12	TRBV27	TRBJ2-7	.	CASSLGRGEQYF	TGTGCCAGCAGTTTGGGGAGGGGGGAGCAGTACTTC